Following are 5 T cell receptor beta chains from one sample sequenced in a study of T cell repertoires in cytomegalovirus infection. TCRdb independently ran MiXCR on the reads; one entry per CDR3 protein. The sample carries roughly 300,000 distinct CDR3 sequences, more than 8% recorded once. What was sequenced was PBMCs. These receptors all come from a human donor in good health (CMV status not recorded). Some clones in this sample may be carry-over from other donors' samples.

This clonotype was detected many times. V and J are TRBV20-1 and TRBJ2-7, with no clear D. V lost 6 bases to trimming and J lost 3 bases, with 15 bases between them. Germline CDR1 and CDR2: DFQATT and SNEGSKA (reference sequence). The CDR3 has 13 amino acids. CDR3 residues: CSATSFMDYEQYF. CDR3 DNA sequence: TGCAGTGCCACCTCATTCATGGACTACGAGCAGTACTTC.

The V call is TRBV20-1, the J call TRBJ1-4; 10 bases match TRBD1. The germline gives CDR1 DFQATT, CDR2 SNEGSKA (reference sequence). V lost 3 bases and J lost 7; bases outside the gene matches: 5. This CDR3 has 14 residues. The CDR3 sequence: CSARSTGGPEKLFF. In DNA form, the CDR3 reads TGCAGTGCTAGGTCGACAGGGGGCCCTGAAAAACTGTTTTTT.

In this sample, this clonotype turned up many times. This CDR3 is CASSYSGLRISETQYF. The CDR3 nucleotides read TGTGCCAGCAGTTACTCAGGACTACGTATATCGGAGACCCAGTACTTC. This chain connects TRBV6-2 or TRBV6-3 to TRBJ2-5; TRBD2 is a possible D gene (6 bases). Germline V lookup: CDR1 MNHEY, CDR2 SVGEGT. This CDR3 has 16 amino acids. V was trimmed by 0 bases and J by 5 bases, leaving 16 bases between them.

The J gene is TRBJ2-7, the V gene TRBV27; D possibly uses TRBD1 or TRBD2 (5 bases each). The CDR3 is 15 residues long. Trimming took off 7 bases at V and 1 base at J, with 17 bases between the two ends. The germline V gene encodes CDR1 MNHEY and CDR2 SMNVEV (reference sequence). Here the CDR3 reads CASTSRDRISYEQYF. Written as DNA, the CDR3 is TGTGCCAGCACCTCTCGGGACCGAATTTCCTACGAGCAGTACTTC.

This clonotype was detected only a few times. This chain joins TRBV20-1 and TRBJ1-2; D is uncertain. The germline V gene encodes CDR1 DFQATT and CDR2 SNEGSKA (reference sequence). Trimming shortened V by 0 bases and J by 8 bases, and 7 bases separated the two germline ends. CDR3 length: 11 residues. The CDR3 DNA is TGCAGTGCTAGAGATGACGAGGGCTACACCTTC. This gives the protein CSARDDEGYTF.